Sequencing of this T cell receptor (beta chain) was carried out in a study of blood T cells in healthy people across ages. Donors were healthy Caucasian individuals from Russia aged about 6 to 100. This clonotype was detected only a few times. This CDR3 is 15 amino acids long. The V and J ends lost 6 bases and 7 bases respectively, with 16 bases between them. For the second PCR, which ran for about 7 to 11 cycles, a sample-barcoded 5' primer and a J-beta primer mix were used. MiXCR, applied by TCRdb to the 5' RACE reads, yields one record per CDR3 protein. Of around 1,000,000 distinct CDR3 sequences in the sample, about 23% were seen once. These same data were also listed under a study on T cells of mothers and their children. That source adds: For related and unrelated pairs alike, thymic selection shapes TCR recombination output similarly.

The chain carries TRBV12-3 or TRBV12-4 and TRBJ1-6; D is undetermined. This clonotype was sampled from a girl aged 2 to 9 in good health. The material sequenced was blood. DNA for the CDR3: TGTGCCAGCAGCCTGGACTCGGGAGGGAATTCACCCCTCCACTTT. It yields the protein CASSLDSGGNSPLHF.